This TCR beta chain was retrieved from a study of T cells in Graves' hyperthyroidism and ophthalmopathy. TCR beta CDR3 sequences were amplified from RNA transcripts. Primed by the HTBI set, a first-round RT-PCR was run on the TCR CDR3. TCRdb passed the multiplex PCR reads through MiXCR, listing each CDR3 protein once. The top ten clones hold 25% to 35% of a sample with some 500,000 distinct CDR3 sequences, 16% of them seen once. This clonotype was recorded many times. Specimen: blood. This receptor was obtained from a woman younger than 45 with Graves' ophthalmopathy.

The DNA of the CDR3 is TGTGCCAGCAGCTTAGCCCTCCGGGACAGGGAAAGGACGGCGCAGTATTTT. This encodes CASSLALRDRERTAQYF. The chain carries TRBV11-1 and TRBJ2-3; TRBD1 matches at 9 bases. V trimming: 0 bases; J trimming: 10 bases; junction bases outside the gene matches: 14. Germline CDR1 reads SGHAT; CDR2 reads FQDESV (reference sequence). The CDR3 runs 17 residues. Filled out from reference TRBV11-1 and TRBJ2-3, the complete variable domain reads EAEVAQSPRYKITEKSQAVAFWCDPISGHATLYWYRQILGQGPELLVQFQDESVVDDSQLPKDRFSAERLKGVDSTLKIQPAELGDSAMYLCASSLALRDRERTAQYFGPGTRLTVL.